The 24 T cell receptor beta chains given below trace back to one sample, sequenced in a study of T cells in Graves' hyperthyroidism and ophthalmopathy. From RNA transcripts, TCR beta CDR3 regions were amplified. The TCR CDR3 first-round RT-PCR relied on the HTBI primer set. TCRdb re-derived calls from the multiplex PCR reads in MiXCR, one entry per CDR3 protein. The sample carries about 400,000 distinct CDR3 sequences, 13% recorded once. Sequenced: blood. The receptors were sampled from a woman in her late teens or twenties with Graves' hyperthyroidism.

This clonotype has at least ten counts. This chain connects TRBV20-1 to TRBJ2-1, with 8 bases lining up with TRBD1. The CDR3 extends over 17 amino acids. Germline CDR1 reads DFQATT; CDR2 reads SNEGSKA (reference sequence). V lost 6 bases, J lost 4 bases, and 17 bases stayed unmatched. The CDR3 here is CSAIEFSTGGYYNEQFF. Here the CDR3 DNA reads TGCAGTGCAATAGAGTTTAGTACAGGGGGATATTACAATGAGCAGTTCTTC.

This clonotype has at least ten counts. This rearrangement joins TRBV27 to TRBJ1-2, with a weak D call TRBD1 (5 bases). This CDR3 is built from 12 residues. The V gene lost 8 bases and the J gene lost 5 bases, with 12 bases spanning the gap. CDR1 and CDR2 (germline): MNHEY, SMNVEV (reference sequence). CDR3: CASGGSWYGYTF. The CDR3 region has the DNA TGTGCCAGCGGGGGATCGTGGTATGGCTACACCTTC.

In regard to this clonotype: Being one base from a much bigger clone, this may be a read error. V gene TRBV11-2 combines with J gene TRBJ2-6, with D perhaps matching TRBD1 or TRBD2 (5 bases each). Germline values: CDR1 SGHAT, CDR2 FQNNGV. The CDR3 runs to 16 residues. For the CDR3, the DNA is TGTGCCAGCAGCTTGAGGGTCCTGGCTGGGGCCAACGTCCCGACTTTC. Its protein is CASSLRVLAGANVPTF.

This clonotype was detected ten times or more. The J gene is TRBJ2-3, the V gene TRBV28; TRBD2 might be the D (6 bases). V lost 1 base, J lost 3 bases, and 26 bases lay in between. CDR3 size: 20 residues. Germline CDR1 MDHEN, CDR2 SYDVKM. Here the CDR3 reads CASSLSPSGFHIAGTDTQYF. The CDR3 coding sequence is TGTGCCAGCAGTTTATCCCCCAGCGGGTTCCACATAGCTGGTACAGATACGCAGTATTTT.

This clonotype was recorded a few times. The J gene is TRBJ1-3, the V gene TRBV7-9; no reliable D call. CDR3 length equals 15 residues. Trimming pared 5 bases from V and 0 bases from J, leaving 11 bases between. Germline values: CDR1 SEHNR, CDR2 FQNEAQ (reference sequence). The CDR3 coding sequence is TGTGCCAGCAGCAAAACCCCCCTCTCTGGAAACACCATATATTTT. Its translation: CASSKTPLSGNTIYF.

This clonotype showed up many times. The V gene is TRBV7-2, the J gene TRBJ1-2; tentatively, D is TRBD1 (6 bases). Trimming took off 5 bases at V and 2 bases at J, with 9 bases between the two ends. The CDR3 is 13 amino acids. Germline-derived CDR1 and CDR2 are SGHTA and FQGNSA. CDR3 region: CASSRDTNYGYTF. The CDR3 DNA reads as TGTGCCAGCAGCCGGGACACCAACTATGGCTACACCTTC.

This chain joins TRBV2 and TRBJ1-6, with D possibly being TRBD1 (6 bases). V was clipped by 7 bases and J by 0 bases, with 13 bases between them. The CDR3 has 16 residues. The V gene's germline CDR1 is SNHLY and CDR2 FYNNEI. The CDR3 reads CASILQGGSYNSPLHF. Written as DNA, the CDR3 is TGTGCCAGCATTTTACAGGGAGGCTCCTATAATTCACCCCTCCACTTT.

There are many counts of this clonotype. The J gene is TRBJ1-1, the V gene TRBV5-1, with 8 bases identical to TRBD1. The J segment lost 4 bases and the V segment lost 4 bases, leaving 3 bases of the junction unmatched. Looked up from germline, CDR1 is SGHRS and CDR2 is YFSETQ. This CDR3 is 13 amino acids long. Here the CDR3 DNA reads TGCGCCAGCAGCCACGACAGGGGCACTGAAGCTTTCTTT. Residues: CASSHDRGTEAFF.

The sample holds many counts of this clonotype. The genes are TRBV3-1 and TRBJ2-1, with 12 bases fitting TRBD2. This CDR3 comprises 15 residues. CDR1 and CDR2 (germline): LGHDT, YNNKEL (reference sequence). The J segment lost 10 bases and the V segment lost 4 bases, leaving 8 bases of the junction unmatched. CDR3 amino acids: CASSLLAGGEGEQFF. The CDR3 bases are TGTGCCAGCAGCCTACTAGCGGGAGGAGAGGGAGAGCAGTTCTTC.

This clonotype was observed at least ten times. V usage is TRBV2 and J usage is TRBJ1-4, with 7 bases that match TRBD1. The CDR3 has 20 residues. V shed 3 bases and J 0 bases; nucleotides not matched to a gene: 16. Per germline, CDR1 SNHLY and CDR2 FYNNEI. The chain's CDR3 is CASSDSPADRVVATNEKLFF. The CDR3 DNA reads TGTGCCAGCAGTGACTCTCCGGCTGACAGGGTAGTTGCAACTAATGAAAAACTGTTTTTT.

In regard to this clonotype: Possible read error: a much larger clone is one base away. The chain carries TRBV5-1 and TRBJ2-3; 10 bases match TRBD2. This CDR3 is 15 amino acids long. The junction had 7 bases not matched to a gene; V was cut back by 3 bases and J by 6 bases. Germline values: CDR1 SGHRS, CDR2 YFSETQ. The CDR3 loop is CASSSERGGLDTQYF. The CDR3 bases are TGCGCCAGCAGCTCAGAGCGGGGGGGTTTGGATACGCAGTATTTT.

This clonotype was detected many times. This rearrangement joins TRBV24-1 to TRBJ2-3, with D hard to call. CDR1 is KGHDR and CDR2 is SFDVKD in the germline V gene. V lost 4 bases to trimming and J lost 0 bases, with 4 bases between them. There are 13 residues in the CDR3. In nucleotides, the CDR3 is TGTGCCACCAGTGAAGGGAGCACAGATACGCAGTATTTT. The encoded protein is CATSEGSTDTQYF.

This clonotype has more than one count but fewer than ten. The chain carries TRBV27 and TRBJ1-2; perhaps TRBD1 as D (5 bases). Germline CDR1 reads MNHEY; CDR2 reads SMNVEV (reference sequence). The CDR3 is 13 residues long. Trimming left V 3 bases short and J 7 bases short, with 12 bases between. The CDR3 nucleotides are TGTGCCAGCAGTTTCACGGGGACCTTTGGCTACACCTTC. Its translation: CASSFTGTFGYTF.

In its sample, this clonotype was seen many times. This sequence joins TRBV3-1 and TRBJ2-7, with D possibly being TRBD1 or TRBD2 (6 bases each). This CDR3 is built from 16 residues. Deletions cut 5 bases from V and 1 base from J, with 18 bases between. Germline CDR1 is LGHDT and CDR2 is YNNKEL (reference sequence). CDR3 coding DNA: TGTGCCAGCAGCTACGGGAAAACAGGGAGGTCCTACGAGCAGTACTTC. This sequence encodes CASSYGKTGRSYEQYF.

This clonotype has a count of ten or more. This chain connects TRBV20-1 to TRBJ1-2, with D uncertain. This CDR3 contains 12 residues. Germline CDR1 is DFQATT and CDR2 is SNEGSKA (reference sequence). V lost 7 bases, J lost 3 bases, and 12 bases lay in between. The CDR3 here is CSVWRQYYGYTF. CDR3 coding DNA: TGCAGTGTCTGGCGGCAGTACTATGGCTACACCTTC.

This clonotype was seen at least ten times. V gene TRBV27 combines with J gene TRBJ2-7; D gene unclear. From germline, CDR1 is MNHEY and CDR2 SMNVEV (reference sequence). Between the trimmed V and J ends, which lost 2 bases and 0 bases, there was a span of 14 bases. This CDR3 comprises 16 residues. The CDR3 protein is CASSLTLSLSSYEQYF. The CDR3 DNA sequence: TGTGCCAGCAGTTTAACACTTTCCTTAAGCTCCTACGAGCAGTACTTC.

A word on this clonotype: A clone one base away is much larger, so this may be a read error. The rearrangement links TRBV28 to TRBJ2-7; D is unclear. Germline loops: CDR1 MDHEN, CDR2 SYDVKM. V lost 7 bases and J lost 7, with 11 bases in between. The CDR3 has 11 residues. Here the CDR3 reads CASKCAREQYF. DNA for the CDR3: TGTGCCAGCAAGTGCGCGAGGGAGCAGTACTTC.

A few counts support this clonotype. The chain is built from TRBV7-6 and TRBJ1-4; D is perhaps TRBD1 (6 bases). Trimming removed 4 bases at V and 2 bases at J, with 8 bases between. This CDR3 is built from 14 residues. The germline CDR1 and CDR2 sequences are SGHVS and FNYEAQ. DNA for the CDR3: TGTGCCAGCAGCTACCAGGGGACTAATGAAAAACTGTTTTTT. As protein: CASSYQGTNEKLFF.

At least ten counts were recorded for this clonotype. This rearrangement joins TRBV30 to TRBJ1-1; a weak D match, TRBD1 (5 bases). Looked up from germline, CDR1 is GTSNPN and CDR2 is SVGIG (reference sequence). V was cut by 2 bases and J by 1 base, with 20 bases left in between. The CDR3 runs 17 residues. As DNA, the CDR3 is TGTGCCTGGAGTACGAGAGGAGGACACGTTGGGAACACTGAAGCTTTCTTT. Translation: CAWSTRGGHVGNTEAFF.

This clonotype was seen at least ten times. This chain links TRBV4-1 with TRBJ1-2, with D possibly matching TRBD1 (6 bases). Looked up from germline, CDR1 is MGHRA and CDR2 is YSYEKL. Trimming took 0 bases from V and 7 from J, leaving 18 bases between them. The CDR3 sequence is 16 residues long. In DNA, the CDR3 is TGCGCCAGCAGCCAAGAGAAGAGGGGGGCGCAGGTTGGCTACACCTTC. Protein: CASSQEKRGAQVGYTF.

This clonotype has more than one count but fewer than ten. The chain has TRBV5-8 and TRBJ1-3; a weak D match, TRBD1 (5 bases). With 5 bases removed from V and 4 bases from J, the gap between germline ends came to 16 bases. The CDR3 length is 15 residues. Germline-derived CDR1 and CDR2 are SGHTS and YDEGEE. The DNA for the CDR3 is TGTGCCAGCAGATGGGACGACAACTACGGAAACACCATATATTTT. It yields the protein CASRWDDNYGNTIYF.

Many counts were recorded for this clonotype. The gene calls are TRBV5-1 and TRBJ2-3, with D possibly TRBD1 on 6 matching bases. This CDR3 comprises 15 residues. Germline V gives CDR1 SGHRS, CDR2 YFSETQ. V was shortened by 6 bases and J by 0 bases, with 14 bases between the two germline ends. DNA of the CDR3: TGCGCCAGCAAACCGGACAGCACTAGCACAGATACGCAGTATTTT. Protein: CASKPDSTSTDTQYF.

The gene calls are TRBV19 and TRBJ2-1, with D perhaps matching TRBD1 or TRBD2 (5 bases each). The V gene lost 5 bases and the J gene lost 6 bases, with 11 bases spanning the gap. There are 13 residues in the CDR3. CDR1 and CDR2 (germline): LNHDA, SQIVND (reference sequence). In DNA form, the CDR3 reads TGTGCCAGTAGTTGGGGACGGTTCAATGAGCAGTTCTTC. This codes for CASSWGRFNEQFF.

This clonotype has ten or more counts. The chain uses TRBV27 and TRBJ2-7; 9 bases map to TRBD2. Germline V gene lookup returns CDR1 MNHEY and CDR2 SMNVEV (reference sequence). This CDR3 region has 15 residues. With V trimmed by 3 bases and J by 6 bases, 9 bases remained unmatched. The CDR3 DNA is TGTGCCAGCAGTTTCCAAAATAGCGGGAGAGGCGAGCAGTACTTC. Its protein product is CASSFQNSGRGEQYF.